This T cell receptor beta chain appears in the sequencing data of a study of shared clonotypes between healthy human individuals. Study conclusions and caveats: Clonotypes not shared had lower generation probabilities than those common to all four donors. Some naive CD4 clonotypes, about 5%, turned up in common across several donors.

This clone was picked up one time. Its specificity is not known. Other DNA sequences within the sample encode an identical CDR3. Data came from immunoSEQ multiplex PCR; TCRdb stores just in-frame clones and leaves some out. The sample shows 2,500,000 or so clones, 85% to 95% of them seen only once. The source of this sequence is a man aged 18 to 35 in good health. Input material: naive CD4+ T cells sorted from blood. Described subset: CD45RA+ positively selected.

CDR3 DNA sequence: TGTGCCAGCAGTTTAACCGGATACGAGCAGTACTTC. Translating gives CASSLTGYEQYF. This chain uses TRBV27 with TRBJ2-7; D remains unclear. The CDR3 is 12 residues long. V gave up 2 bases and J gave up 4 bases, with 6 bases separating them. Per germline, CDR1 MNHEY and CDR2 SMNVEV (reference sequence).